The source of this TCR beta chain is a study of blood T cell repertoires in COVID-19. Study as a whole: Sources were T cells, B-cell-depleted T cells, or PBMCs; the material itself was cDNA or gDNA.

Per the original data handling: Estimation of nucleated cell counts relied on the amplification of reference gene primers. Generated by immunoSEQ multiplex PCR, the TCRdb table keeps only in-frame clones and is missing some. The V and J calls and the clone size are those of that table, but D and trimming were determined from the DNA. The sample includes around 150,000 clones, roughly 85% seen only once; the top ten take about 3%. CDR1 SGHRS and CDR2 YFSETQ come from the germline V gene. V was clipped by 4 bases and J by 9 bases; unmatched bases: 9. There are 14 residues in the CDR3. This clone was observed a handful of times.

V is TRBV5-1 and J is TRBJ1-3, with 8 bases aligning to TRBD1. Sequences were obtained from peripheral blood. This clonotype was sampled from a human donor with acute or convalescent COVID-19. The donor label of this sample is uncertain. CDR3 loop: CASSPGQGVSTIYF. DNA for the CDR3: TGCGCCAGCAGCCCAGGACAGGGAGTAAGCACCATATATTTT. Full variable domain (missing parts from reference TRBV5-1 and TRBJ1-3): KAGVTQTPRYLIKTRGQQVTLSCSPISGHRSVSWYQQTPGQGLQFLFEYFSETQRNKGNFPGRFSGRQFSNSRSEMNVSTLELGDSALYLCASSPGQGVSTIYFGEGSWLTVV.